The rows below give T cell receptor beta chains drawn from one sample of a study of blood T cells in healthy people across ages. TCRdb re-called the 5' RACE reads with MiXCR, one entry per CDR3 protein. The sample has about 1.7 million distinct CDR3 sequences, roughly 27% seen once. Sequencing was performed on blood. The receptor set was obtained from a woman in her 30s in good health. Each CDR3 is given with its conserved first and last residue. The D gene is left open where the match is weak. Clone size is stated in some rows and not others, as once, few, many or a class when expanded.

>TRBJ1-1|NA|TRBV9|NA
TGTGCCAGCAGCGTAGAGCACCAGGTAGGGCTGAACACTGAAGCTTTCTTT
CASSVEHQVGLNTEAFF
>TRBJ1-2|TRBD1|TRBV4-1|few
TGCGCCAGCAGACCCCTGGGGACAGATAGCTATGGCTACACCTTC
CASRPLGTDSYGYTF
>TRBJ2-1|NA|TRBV5-1|NA
TGCGCCAGCAGCATGGTGTCTGGTATATCCTACAATGAGCAGTTCTTC
CASSMVSGISYNEQFF
>TRBJ2-5|TRBD1|TRBV28|NA
TGTGCCAGCAAACAGGGGGCGCAAAAGGAGACCCAGTACTTC
CASKQGAQKETQYF
>TRBJ2-1|TRBD2|TRBV6-5|many
TGTGCCAGCAGTGACCGACTAGCCCACAATGAGCAGTTCTTC
CASSDRLAHNEQFF
>TRBJ1-5|NA|TRBV18|NA
TGTGCCAGCTCACCGGGGACTATCAATCAGCCCCAGCATTTT
CASSPGTINQPQHF
>TRBJ2-3|NA|TRBV20-1|NA
TGCAGTGCTGGACAGTCAGATACGCAGTATTTT
CSAGQSDTQYF
>TRBJ2-1|NA|TRBV6-1|few
TGTGCCACGTCCCCCGGGCCTACCTACAATGAGCAGTTCTTC
CATSPGPTYNEQFF
>TRBJ2-7|NA|TRBV11-2|few
TGTGCCAGCAGCCGGGCCTCCCTTTACGAGCAGTACTTC
CASSRASLYEQYF
>TRBJ2-7|NA|TRBV19|few
TGTGCCAGTAGTATAGTCCCGGGACGCGAGCAGTACTTC
CASSIVPGREQYF
>TRBJ2-1|NA|TRBV20-1|NA
TGCAGTGCTTGGACAGGGAGGGACTACAATGAGCAGTTCTTC
CSAWTGRDYNEQFF
>TRBJ2-2|NA|TRBV5-1|NA
TGCGCCAGCAGCTTCGACATGATTGACGCCGGGGAGCTGTTTTTT
CASSFDMIDAGELFF
>TRBJ1-6|TRBD1|TRBV5-1|once
TGCGCCAGCAGCTCCCGGGACAGGTTCGGCTCCTATAATTCACCCCTCCACTTT
CASSSRDRFGSYNSPLHF
>TRBJ2-2|TRBD2|TRBV12-5|NA
TGTGCTAGTGGGTCGCCGGGGGTAGCGGGAGCCACCGGGGAGCTGTTTTTT
CASGSPGVAGATGELFF
>TRBJ2-1|TRBD2|TRBV19|few
TGTGCCAGTACCAGATCTAGCGGGGGACAGGATTACAATGAGCAGTTCTTC
CASTRSSGGQDYNEQFF
>TRBJ1-4|TRBD1|TRBV20-1|many
TGCAGTGCCCCAAGGGGACAGGGACACGGGAAACTGTTTTTT
CSAPRGQGHGKLFF
>TRBJ2-5|NA|TRBV7-2|NA
TGTGCCAGCAGCTATCGGGGGCACCAAGAGACCCAGTACTTC
CASSYRGHQETQYF
>TRBJ1-4|NA|TRBV10-3|many
TGTGCCATCAGTGAGTCCGGTGCAACTAATGAAAAACTGTTTTTT
CAISESGATNEKLFF
>TRBJ2-5|NA|TRBV30|NA
TGTGCCTGGAATCCTAGCGACGGGACCCAGTACTTC
CAWNPSDGTQYF
>TRBJ2-3|TRBD2|TRBV29-1|NA
TGCAGCGTTTTCGGGACTAGCGGGAGCACAGATACGCAGTATTTT
CSVFGTSGSTDTQYF
>TRBJ1-2|TRBD1|TRBV29-1|NA
TGCAGCGTGGACAGGGGAACCTTTGACGGCTACACCTTC
CSVDRGTFDGYTF
>TRBJ2-7|TRBD1|TRBV28|few
TGTGCCAGCAGTCCCATGGGACAGGGGGCTTACGAGCAGTACTTC
CASSPMGQGAYEQYF
>TRBJ2-1|NA|TRBV5-1|many
TGCGCCAGCAGCTTAACAGGGCCATCCTACAATGAGCAGTTCTTC
CASSLTGPSYNEQFF
>TRBJ2-7|TRBD2|TRBV6-4|once
TGTGCCGGCCCCCGGGGGGGGCAATACGAGCAGTACTTC
CAGPRGGQYEQYF